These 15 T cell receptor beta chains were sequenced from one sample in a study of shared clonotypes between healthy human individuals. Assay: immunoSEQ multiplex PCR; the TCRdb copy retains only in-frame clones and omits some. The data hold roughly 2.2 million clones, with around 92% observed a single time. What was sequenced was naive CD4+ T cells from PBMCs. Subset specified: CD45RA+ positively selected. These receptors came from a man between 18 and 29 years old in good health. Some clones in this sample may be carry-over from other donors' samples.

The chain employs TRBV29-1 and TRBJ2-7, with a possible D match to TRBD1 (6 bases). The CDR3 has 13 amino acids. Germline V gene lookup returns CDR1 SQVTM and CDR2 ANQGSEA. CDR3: CSALEQGLNEQYF. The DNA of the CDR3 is TGCAGTGCCCTGGAACAGGGTTTGAACGAGCAGTACTTC.

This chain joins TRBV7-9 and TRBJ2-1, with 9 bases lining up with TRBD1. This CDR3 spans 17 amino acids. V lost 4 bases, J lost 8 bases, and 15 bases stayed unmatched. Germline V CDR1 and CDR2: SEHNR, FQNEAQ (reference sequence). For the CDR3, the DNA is TGTGCCAGCAGCTCCCCCTTGGGACAGGGAACCGTAGATGAGCAGTTCTTC. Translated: CASSSPLGQGTVDEQFF.

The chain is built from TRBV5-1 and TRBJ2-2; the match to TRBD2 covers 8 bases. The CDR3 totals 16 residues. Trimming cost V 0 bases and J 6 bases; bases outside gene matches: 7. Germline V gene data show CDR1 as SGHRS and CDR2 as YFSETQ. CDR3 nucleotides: TGCGCCAGCAGCTTGGAGGGACTAGGATACGCCGGGGAGCTGTTTTTT. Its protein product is CASSLEGLGYAGELFF.

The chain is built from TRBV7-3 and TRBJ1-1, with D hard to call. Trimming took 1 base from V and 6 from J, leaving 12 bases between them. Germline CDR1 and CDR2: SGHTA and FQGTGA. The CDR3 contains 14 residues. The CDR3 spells CASSLMRSGSEAFF. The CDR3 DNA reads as TGTGCCAGCAGCTTAATGCGGTCAGGCTCTGAAGCTTTCTTT.

CDR3 nucleotide sequence: TGTGCCAGCTCACCAACTAGCGGGAGCCATGAGCAGTTCTTC. It encodes CASSPTSGSHEQFF. V is TRBV18 and J is TRBJ2-1, with 11 positions matching TRBD2. In germline, CDR1 is KGHSH, CDR2 LQKENI. The ends lost 2 bases at V and 8 bases at J; junction bases unmatched: 2. The CDR3 is made up of 14 amino acids. Using reference TRBV18 and TRBJ2-1 for the parts outside the CDR3, the full variable domain is NAGVMQNPRHLVRRRGQEARLRCSPMKGHSHVYWYRQLPEEGLKFMVYLQKENIIDESGMPKERFSAEFPKEGPSILRIQQVVRGDSAAYFCASSPTSGSHEQFFGPGTRLTVL.

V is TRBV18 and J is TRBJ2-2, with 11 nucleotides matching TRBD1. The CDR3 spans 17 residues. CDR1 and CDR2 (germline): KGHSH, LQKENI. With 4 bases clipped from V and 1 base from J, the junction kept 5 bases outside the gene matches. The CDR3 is CASSRDGTGGNTGELFF. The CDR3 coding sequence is TGTGCCAGCTCACGCGACGGGACAGGGGGGAACACCGGGGAGCTGTTTTTT.

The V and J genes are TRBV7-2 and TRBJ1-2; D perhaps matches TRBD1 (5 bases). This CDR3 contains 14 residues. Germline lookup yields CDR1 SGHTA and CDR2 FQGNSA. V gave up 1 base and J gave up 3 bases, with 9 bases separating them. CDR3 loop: CASSLVTADYGYTF. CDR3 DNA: TGTGCCAGCAGCTTAGTGACAGCAGACTATGGCTACACCTTC.

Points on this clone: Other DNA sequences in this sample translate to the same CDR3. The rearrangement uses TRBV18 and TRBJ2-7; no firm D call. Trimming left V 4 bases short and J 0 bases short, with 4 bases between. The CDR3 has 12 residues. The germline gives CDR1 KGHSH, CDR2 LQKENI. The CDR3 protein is CASSRSSYEQYF. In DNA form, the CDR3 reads TGTGCCAGCTCACGTTCCTCCTACGAGCAGTACTTC.

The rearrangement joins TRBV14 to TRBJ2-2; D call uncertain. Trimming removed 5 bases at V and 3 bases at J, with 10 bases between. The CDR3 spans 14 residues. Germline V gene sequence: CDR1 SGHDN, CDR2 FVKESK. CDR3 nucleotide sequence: TGTGCCAGCAGCATTCGACGGGACACCGGGGAGCTGTTTTTT. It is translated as CASSIRRDTGELFF.

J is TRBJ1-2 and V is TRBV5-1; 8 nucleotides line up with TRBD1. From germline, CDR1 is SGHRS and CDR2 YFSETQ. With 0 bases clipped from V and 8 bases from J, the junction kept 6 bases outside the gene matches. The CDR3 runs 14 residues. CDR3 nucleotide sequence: TGCGCCAGCAGCTTGGGCTGGACAGGGCAAGGCTACACCTTC. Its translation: CASSLGWTGQGYTF.

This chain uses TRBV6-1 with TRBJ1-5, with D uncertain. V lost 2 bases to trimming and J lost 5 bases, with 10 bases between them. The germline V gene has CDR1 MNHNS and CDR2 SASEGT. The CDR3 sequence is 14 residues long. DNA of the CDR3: TGTGCCAGCAGTGAATTGGGCAGTTATCAGCCCCAGCATTTT. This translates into CASSELGSYQPQHF.

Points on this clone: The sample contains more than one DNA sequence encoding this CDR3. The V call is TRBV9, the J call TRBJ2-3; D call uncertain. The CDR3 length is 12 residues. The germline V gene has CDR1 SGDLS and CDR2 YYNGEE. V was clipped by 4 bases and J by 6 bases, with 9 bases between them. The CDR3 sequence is CASSPSGDTQYF. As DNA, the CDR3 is TGTGCCAGCAGCCCATCGGGTGATACGCAGTATTTT. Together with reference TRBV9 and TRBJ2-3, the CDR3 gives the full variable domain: DSGVTQTPKHLITATGQRVTLRCSPRSGDLSVYWYQQSLDQGLQFLIQYYNGEERAKGNILERFSAQQFPDLHSELNLSSLELGDSALYFCASSPSGDTQYFGPGTRLTVL.

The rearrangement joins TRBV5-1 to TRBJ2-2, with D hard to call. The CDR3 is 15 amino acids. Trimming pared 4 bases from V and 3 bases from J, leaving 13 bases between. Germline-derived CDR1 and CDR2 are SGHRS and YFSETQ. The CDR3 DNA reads TGCGCCAGCAGCGCCGCCCGGGTTGACACCGGGGAGCTGTTTTTT. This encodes CASSAARVDTGELFF.

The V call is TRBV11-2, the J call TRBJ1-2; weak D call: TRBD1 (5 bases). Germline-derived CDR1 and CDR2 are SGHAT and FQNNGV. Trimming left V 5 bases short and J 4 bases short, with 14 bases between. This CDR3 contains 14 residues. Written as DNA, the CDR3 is TGTGCCAGCAGCCAGGGCAGCCTGGGCTATGGCTACACCTTC. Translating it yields CASSQGSLGYGYTF.

CDR3 in amino acids: CASSYLGSNQPQHF. The CDR3 DNA follows: TGTGCCAGCAGTTACCTGGGCAGCAATCAGCCCCAGCATTTT. The rearrangement joins TRBV6-6 to TRBJ1-5; D not certain. CDR1 and CDR2 (germline): MNHNY, SVGAGI (reference sequence). With 2 bases removed from V and 1 base from J, the gap between germline ends came to 6 bases. The CDR3 has 14 amino acids.